A single sample gave rise to the 5 T cell receptor beta chains below, sequenced in a study of monozygotic twins with inflammatory bowel disease. TCRdb re-called the 5' RACE reads and shows each CDR3 protein once, DNA omitted. Its clone listing holds 170,000 or so distinct CDR3 sequences. Specimen: blood. The receptors stem from a human donor with ulcerative colitis or Crohn's disease, or a healthy co-twin of an affected twin (not recorded which).

This CDR3 is CASSTVPDEQFF. The rearrangement joins TRBV13 to TRBJ2-1. Germline V gene lookup returns CDR1 PRHDT and CDR2 FYEKMQ (reference sequence). The CDR3 has 12 amino acids.

This chain joins TRBV30 and TRBJ1-5; TCRdb calls TRBD1, which cannot be checked without DNA. CDR3 length: 16 amino acids. Germline CDR1 reads GTSNPN; CDR2 reads SVGIG (reference sequence). The CDR3 sequence: CAWSGTPALSNQPQHF.

This chain uses TRBV18 with TRBJ1-5; as DNA is missing, the TRBD1 call by TCRdb cannot be tested. The CDR3 spans 15 residues. Germline V gives CDR1 KGHSH, CDR2 LQKENI. CDR3 sequence reads: CASSPGRDRNQPQHF. Complete variable domain (other parts from reference TRBV18 and TRBJ1-5): NAGVMQNPRHLVRRRGQEARLRCSPMKGHSHVYWYRQLPEEGLKFMVYLQKENIIDESGMPKERFSAEFPKEGPSILRIQQVVRGDSAAYFCASSPGRDRNQPQHFGDGTRLSIL.

This CDR3 is CSAGARLAPTYEQYF. The chain employs TRBV20-1 and TRBJ2-7; the D call of TRBD2 rests on TCRdb alone, since no DNA is present to check it. CDR1 is DFQATT and CDR2 is SNEGSKA in the germline V gene (reference sequence). CDR3 length equals 15 residues.

This chain links TRBV18 with TRBJ2-1; the D call from TCRdb, TRBD1, cannot be confirmed without DNA. The germline gives CDR1 KGHSH, CDR2 LQKENI. The CDR3 sequence is 17 residues long. This CDR3 reads CASSPRDRVRSYNEQFF. Full variable domain (missing parts from reference TRBV18 and TRBJ2-1): NAGVMQNPRHLVRRRGQEARLRCSPMKGHSHVYWYRQLPEEGLKFMVYLQKENIIDESGMPKERFSAEFPKEGPSILRIQQVVRGDSAAYFCASSPRDRVRSYNEQFFGPGTRLTVL.